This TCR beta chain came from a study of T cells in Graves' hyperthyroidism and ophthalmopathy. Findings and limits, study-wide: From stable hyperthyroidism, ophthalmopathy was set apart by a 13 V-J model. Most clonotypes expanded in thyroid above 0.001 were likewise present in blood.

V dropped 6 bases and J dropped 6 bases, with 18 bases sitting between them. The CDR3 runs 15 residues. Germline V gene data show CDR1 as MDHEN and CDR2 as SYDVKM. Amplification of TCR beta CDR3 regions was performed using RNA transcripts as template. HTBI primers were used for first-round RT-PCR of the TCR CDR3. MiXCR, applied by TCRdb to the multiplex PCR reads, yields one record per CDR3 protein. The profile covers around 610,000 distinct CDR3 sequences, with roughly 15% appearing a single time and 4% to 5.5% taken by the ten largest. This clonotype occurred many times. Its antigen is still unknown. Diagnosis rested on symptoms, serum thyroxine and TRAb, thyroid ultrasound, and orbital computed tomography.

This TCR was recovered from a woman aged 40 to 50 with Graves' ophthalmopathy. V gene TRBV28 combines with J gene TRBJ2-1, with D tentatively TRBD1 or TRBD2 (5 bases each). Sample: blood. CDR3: CASRSRGAIGNEQFF. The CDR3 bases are TGTGCCAGCAGGTCCCGAGGGGCGATCGGCAATGAGCAGTTCTTC. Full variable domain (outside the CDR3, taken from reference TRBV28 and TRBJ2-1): DVKVTQSSRYLVKRTGEKVFLECVQDMDHENMFWYRQDPGLGLRLIYFSYDVKMKEKGDIPEGYSVSREKKERFSLILESASTNQTSMYLCASRSRGAIGNEQFFGPGTRLTVL.